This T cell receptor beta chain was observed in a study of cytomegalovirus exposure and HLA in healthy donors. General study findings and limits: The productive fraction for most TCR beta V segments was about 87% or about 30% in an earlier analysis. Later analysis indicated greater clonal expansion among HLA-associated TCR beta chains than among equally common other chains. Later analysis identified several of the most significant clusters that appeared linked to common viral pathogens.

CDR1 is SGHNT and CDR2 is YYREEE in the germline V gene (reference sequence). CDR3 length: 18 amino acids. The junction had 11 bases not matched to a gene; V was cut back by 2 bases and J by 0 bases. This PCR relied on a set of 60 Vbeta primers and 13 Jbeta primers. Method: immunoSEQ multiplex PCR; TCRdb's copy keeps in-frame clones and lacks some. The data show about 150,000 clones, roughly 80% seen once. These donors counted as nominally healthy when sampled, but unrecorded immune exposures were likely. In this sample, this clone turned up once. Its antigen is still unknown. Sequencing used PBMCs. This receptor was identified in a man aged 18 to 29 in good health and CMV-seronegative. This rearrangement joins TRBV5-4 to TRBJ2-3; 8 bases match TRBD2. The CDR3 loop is CASSFPAGEAASTDTQYF. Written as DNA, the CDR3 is TGTGCCAGCAGCTTTCCAGCGGGAGAGGCGGCAAGCACAGATACGCAGTATTTT. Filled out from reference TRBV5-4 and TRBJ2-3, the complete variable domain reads ETGVTQSPTHLIKTRGQQVTLRCSSQSGHNTVSWYQQALGQGPQFIFQYYREEENGRGNFPPRFSGLQFPNYSSELNVNALELDDSALYLCASSFPAGEAASTDTQYFGPGTRLTVL.